This is a list of T cell receptor beta chains from one sample in a study of CD8+ T cells in alopecia areata. The assay was immunoSEQ multiplex PCR, and TCRdb's table has in-frame clones only and misses some. The sample comprises approximately 170,000 clones, approximately 57% of which are singletons, and 14% rests with the top ten. This sample comprised CD4+ T cells sorted from blood, obtained at week 24, from a patient treated with tofacitinib. These receptors were obtained from a human donor with alopecia areata. Each CDR3 is given without its conserved first and last residue.

V,J,CDR3
TRBV7-9,TRBJ2-2,ASSLRSDGELF
TRBV18,TRBJ2-1,ASSRGNEQF
TRBV20-1,TRBJ2-7,SADKGDEQY
TRBV23-1,TRBJ1-4,ASSRPPV
TRBV25-1,TRBJ1-2,ASTGGYGYT
TRBV11-3,TRBJ2-3,ASSLEGRRDTQY
TRBV5-1,TRBJ2-7,ASSLDQSYEQY
TRBV6-5,TRBJ2-1,ASSYPASGTYNEQF
TRBV5-1,TRBJ1-5,ASSLDGDQPQH
TRBV2,TRBJ1-4,ASSVAQGGKLF
TRBV6-1,TRBJ2-5,ASSEARGSIQETQY
TRBV15,TRBJ2-1,ATSRVGGPYNEQF
TRBV30,TRBJ1-6,AWTRQGGISPLH
TRBV4-1,TRBJ2-2,ASSQQAGGNTGELF
TRBV29-1,TRBJ1-2,SAAQGTYGYT
TRBV6-4,TRBJ1-2,ASSPVSGTGGRYT
TRBV2,TRBJ2-1,ASSGPGTGFRNEQF
TRBV6-5,TRBJ1-1,ASSYSMNTEAF
TRBV29-1,TRBJ2-6,SVEGISGANVLT
TRBV29-1,TRBJ2-3,SATIGVINTDTQY
TRBV6-6,TRBJ2-2,ASSYRQGGTGELF
TRBV9,TRBJ2-5,ASSQGLLKETQY
TRBV29-1,TRBJ1-1,SARSDRTTEAF
TRBV6-5,TRBJ1-2,ASRMDINYGYT
TRBV30,TRBJ2-3,AWSVSTGASTDTQY
TRBV5-1,TRBJ2-3,ASSLEQGGTDTQY